This T cell receptor beta chain was found in a study of shared T cell receptors in the human thymus. This clone was recorded only once. The assay was immunoSEQ multiplex PCR, and TCRdb's table has in-frame clones only and misses some. The sample holds 700,000 or so clones; around 85% are singletons and the top ten take approximately 0.01%. CDR1 and CDR2 (germline): MNHNY, SVGAGI (reference sequence). This CDR3 contains 15 residues. Trimming shortened V by 7 bases and J by 5 bases, and 20 bases separated the two germline ends. These same records also appear under a second study, on human thymus T cells.

The specimen was thymocytes. The source is a girl under two years old with a congenital heart defect. J is TRBJ2-5 and V is TRBV6-6; tentative D call: TRBD1 (5 bases). The CDR3 loop reads CASTLGAAPAETQYF. The CDR3 nucleotides read TGTGCCAGCACCCTAGGGGCAGCGCCTGCCGAGACCCAGTACTTC.